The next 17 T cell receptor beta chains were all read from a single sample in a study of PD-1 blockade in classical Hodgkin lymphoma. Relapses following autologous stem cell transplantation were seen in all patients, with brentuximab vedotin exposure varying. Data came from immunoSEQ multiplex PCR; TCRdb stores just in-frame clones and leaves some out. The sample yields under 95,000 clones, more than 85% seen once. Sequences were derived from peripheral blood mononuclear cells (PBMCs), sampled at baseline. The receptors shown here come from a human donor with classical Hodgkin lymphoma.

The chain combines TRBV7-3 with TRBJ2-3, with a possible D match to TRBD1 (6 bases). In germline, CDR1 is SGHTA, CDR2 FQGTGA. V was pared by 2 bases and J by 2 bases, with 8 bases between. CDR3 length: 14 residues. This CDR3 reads CASSLGQTTDTQYF. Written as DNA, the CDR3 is TGTGCCAGCAGCTTAGGACAGACCACAGATACGCAGTATTTT.

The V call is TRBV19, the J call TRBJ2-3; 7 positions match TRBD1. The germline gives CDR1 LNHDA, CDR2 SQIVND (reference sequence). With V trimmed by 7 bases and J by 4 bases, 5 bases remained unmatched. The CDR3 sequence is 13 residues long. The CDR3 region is CASINRGADTQYF. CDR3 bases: TGTGCCAGTATAAACAGGGGCGCAGATACGCAGTATTTT.

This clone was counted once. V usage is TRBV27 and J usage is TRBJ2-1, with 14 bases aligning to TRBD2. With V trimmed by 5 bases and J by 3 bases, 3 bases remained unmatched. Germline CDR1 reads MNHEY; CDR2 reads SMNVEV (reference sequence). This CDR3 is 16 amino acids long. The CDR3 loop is CASSPGLAGVYNEQFF. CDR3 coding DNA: TGTGCCAGCAGTCCGGGACTAGCGGGAGTCTACAATGAGCAGTTCTTC.

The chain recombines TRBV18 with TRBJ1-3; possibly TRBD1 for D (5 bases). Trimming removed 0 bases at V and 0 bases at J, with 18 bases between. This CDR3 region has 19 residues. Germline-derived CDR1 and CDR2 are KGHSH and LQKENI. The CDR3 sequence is CASSPPSGLPSDSGNTIYF. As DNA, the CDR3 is TGTGCCAGCTCACCACCGTCAGGGCTTCCATCTGACTCTGGAAACACCATATATTTT.

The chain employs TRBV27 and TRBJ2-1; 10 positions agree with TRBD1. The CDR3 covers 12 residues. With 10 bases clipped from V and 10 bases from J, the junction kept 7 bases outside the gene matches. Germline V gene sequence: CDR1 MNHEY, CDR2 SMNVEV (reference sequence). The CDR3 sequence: CATGDRGGEQFF. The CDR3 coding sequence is TGTGCCACCGGGGACAGGGGAGGGGAGCAGTTCTTC.

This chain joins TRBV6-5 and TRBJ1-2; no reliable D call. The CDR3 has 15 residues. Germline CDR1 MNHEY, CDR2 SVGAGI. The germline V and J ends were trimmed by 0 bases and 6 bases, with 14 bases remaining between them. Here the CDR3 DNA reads TGTGCCAGCAGTTACTCTGCGATGTGGCAGGATGGCTACACCTTC. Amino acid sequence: CASSYSAMWQDGYTF.

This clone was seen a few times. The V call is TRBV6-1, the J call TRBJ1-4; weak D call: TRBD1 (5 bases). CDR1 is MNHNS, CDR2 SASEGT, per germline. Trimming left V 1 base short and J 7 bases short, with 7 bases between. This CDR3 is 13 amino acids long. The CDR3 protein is CASSEGGGEKLFF. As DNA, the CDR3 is TGTGCCAGCAGTGAAGGGGGGGGTGAAAAACTGTTTTTT.

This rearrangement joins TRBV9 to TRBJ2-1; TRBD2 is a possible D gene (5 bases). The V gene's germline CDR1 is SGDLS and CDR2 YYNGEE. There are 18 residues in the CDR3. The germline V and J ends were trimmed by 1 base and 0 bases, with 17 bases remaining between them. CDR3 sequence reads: CASSVKGVGGFSYNEQFF. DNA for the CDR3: TGTGCCAGCAGCGTAAAGGGAGTCGGCGGGTTCTCCTACAATGAGCAGTTCTTC.

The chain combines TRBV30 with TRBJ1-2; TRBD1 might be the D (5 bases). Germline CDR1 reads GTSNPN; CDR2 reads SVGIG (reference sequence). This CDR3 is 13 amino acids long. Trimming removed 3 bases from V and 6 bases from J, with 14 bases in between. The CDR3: CAWRWRQMDGYTF. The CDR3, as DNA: TGTGCCTGGAGGTGGAGACAGATGGATGGCTACACCTTC.

This chain's CDR3 is CASSILTGGTDTQYF. For the CDR3, the DNA is TGTGCCAGTAGTATCCTGACAGGCGGCACAGATACGCAGTATTTT. The V gene is TRBV19, the J gene TRBJ2-3; possibly TRBD1 for D (6 bases). The CDR3 length is 15 residues. The V gene lost 3 bases and the J gene lost 1 base, with 11 bases spanning the gap. Germline assignment: CDR1 LNHDA and CDR2 SQIVND (reference sequence).

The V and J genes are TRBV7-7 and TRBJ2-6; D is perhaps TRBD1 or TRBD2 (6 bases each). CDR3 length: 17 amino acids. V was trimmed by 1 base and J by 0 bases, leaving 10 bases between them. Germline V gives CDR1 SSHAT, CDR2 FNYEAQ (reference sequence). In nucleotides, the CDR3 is TGTGCCAGCAGCTTAGGGGGGGACACCTCTGGGGCCAACGTCCTGACTTTC. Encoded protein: CASSLGGDTSGANVLTF.

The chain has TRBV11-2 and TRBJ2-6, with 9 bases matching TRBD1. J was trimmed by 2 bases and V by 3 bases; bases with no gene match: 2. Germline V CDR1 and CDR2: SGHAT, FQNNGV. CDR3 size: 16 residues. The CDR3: CASSFGTGTGANVLTF. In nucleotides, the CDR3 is TGTGCCAGCAGCTTCGGGACAGGGACTGGGGCCAACGTCCTGACTTTC. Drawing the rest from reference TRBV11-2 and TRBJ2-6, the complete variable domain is EAGVAQSPRYKIIEKRQSVAFWCNPISGHATLYWYQQILGQGPKLLIQFQNNGVVDDSQLPKDRFSAERLKGVDSTLKIQPAKLEDSAVYLCASSFGTGTGANVLTFGAGSRLTVL.

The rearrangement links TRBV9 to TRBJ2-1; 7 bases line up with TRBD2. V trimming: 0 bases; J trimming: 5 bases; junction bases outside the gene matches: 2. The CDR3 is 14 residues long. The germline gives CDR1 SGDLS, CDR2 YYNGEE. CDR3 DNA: TGTGCCAGCAGCGTAGGGGGAGGGAACAATGAGCAGTTCTTC. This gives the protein CASSVGGGNNEQFF. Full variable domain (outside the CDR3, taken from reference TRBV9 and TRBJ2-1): DSGVTQTPKHLITATGQRVTLRCSPRSGDLSVYWYQQSLDQGLQFLIQYYNGEERAKGNILERFSAQQFPDLHSELNLSSLELGDSALYFCASSVGGGNNEQFFGPGTRLTVL.

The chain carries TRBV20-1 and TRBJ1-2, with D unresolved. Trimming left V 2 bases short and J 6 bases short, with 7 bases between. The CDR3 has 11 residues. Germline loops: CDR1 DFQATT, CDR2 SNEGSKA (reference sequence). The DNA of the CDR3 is TGCAGTGCTAGATGGGGAGATGGCTACACCTTC. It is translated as CSARWGDGYTF.

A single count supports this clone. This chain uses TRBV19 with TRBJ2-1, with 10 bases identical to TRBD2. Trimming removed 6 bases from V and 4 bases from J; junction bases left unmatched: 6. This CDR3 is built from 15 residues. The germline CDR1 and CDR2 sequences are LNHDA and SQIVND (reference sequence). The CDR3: CASSPSGSAYNEQFF. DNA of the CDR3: TGTGCCAGTAGCCCTAGCGGGAGCGCGTACAATGAGCAGTTCTTC.

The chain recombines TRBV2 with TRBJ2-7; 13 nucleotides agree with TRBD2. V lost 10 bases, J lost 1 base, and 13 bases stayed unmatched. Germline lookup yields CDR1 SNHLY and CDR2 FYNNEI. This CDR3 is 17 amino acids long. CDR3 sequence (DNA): TGTGCCACCCTAACTAGCGGGGGGGCCCTACGTTCCTACGAGCAGTACTTC. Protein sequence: CATLTSGGALRSYEQYF. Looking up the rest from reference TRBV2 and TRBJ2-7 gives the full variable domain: EPEVTQTPSHQVTQMGQEVILRCVPISNHLYFYWYRQILGQKVEFLVSFYNNEISEKSEIFDDQFSVERPDGSNFTLKIRSTKLEDSAMYFCATLTSGGALRSYEQYFGPGTRLTVT.

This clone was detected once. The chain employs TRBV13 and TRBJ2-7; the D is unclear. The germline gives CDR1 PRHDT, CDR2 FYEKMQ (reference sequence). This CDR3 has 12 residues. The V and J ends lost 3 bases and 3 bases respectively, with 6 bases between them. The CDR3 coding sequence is TGTGCCAGCAGCTTCTCTAGCTACGAGCAGTACTTC. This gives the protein CASSFSSYEQYF.